A selection of T cell receptor beta chains follows, all from one sample in a study of hypomethylating agent response in myelodysplastic syndrome. Method: immunoSEQ multiplex PCR; TCRdb's copy keeps in-frame clones and lacks some. The table has around 4,400 clones, under 90% seen once. The sample here was bone marrow, taken before or after starting hypomethylating agent treatment for myelodysplastic syndrome (not recorded which). The receptor source for this set is a human donor with myelodysplastic syndrome. Each CDR3 is given with its conserved first and last residue. A D gene is named only where the DNA matches it firmly. Only part of the rows carry a size: once, few, many, or a class if the clone is expanded.

>-|-|TRBJ1-4|TRBV7-9
TGTGCCAGCAACTCCCTAAGGGGGGGGAATGAAAAACTGTTTTTT
CASNSLRGGNEKLFF
>-|-|TRBJ2-7|TRBV18
TGTGCCAGCTCGACTGGGACGGCCTACGAGCAGTACTTC
CASSTGTAYEQYF
>-|TRBD1|TRBJ1-1|TRBV7-2
TGTGCCAGCAGCTTAGCTAGGGGGCAAACTGAAGCTTTCTTT
CASSLARGQTEAFF
>-|TRBD2|TRBJ2-1|TRBV19
TGTGCCAGTAGGCTAGTTAGCGGGAGCAATGAGCAGTTCTTC
CASRLVSGSNEQFF
>-|-|TRBJ1-1|TRBV6-5
TGTGCCAGCAGTTACTCGATGACAGGGAACACTGAAGCTTTCTTT
CASSYSMTGNTEAFF
>-|TRBD1|TRBJ1-2|TRBV25-1
TGTGCCAGCAGTGACAGGACAGGATCTAACTATGGCTACACCTTC
CASSDRTGSNYGYTF
>-|-|TRBJ2-5|TRBV14
TGTGCCAGCAGCCAGAGACTAGATTTCGGGGAGACCCAGTACTTC
CASSQRLDFGETQYF
>-|TRBD2|TRBJ2-3|TRBV28
TGTGCCAGCCCCCCCACTAGCGGAGAAAGCACAGATACGCAGTATTTT
CASPPTSGESTDTQYF
>few|TRBD1|TRBJ2-7|TRBV5-4
TGTGCCAGCAGCTTGGGGACAGGGGTCTACGAGCAGTACTTC
CASSLGTGVYEQYF
>-|-|TRBJ2-5|TRBV7-6
TGTGCCAGCAGCCCAACTAGCAGGGGGGGCGAAGAGACCCAGTACTTC
CASSPTSRGGEETQYF
>-|-|TRBJ1-1|TRBV5-1
TGCGCCAGCAGCGGGGGGGCGAACACTGAAGCTTTCTTT
CASSGGANTEAFF
>-|-|TRBJ2-2|TRBV10-1
TGCGCCAGCAGTGAGAACACCGGGGAGCTGTTTTTT
CASSENTGELFF
>-|-|TRBJ2-1|TRBV6-4
TGTGCCAGCAGACGTACAGGGTGGGATGAGCAGTTCTTC
CASRRTGWDEQFF
>-|-|TRBJ1-2|TRBV19
TGTGCCAGTAGTATCTACAGCAAGTCCTATGGCTACACCTTC
CASSIYSKSYGYTF
>-|TRBD1|TRBJ1-2|TRBV30
TGTGCCTGGAGTGAGGGAGGGGGCGGAGGCTACACCTTC
CAWSEGGGGGYTF
>-|-|TRBJ1-1|TRBV6-6
TGTGCCACCTTACCGGTGGGTCCCGGCGGCACTGAAGCTTTCTTT
CATLPVGPGGTEAFF
>-|-|TRBJ2-1|TRBV30
TGTGCCTGGAGGGAGGGGAATGAGCAGTTCTTC
CAWREGNEQFF
>-|TRBD2|TRBJ2-7|TRBV19
TGTGCCAGTAGTGCCTCTAGCGGCAGGACCTACGAGCAGTACTTC
CASSASSGRTYEQYF
>-|TRBD1|TRBJ1-1|TRBV5-1
TGCGCCAGCAGCTTTCAGGGGGGAACTGAAGCTTTCTTT
CASSFQGGTEAFF
>-|-|TRBJ2-5|TRBV30
TGTGCCTGGAGTTTCGGTTTGACGGGTAGACAAGAGACCCAGTACTTC
CAWSFGLTGRQETQYF
>-|TRBD2|TRBJ2-7|TRBV7-9
TGTGCCAGCAGCAGATGGGGGGGCTCCTACGAGCAGTACTTC
CASSRWGGSYEQYF
>-|-|TRBJ1-4|TRBV4-3
TGCGCCAGCAGCCAAGATTCGTTCAGGGGAATGTTTTTT
CASSQDSFRGMFF
>-|-|TRBJ2-2|TRBV2
TGTGCCAGCAGTGAACAATGGAGCACCGGGGAGCTGTTTTTT
CASSEQWSTGELFF
>-|TRBD1|TRBJ1-2|TRBV7-6
TGTGCCAGCAGCTCGGGGACCGGGACAGGGGTCGGTGGCTACACCTTC
CASSSGTGTGVGGYTF
>-|TRBD2|TRBJ2-2|TRBV27
TGTGCCAGCAAGGGCCGGGGGGGCACCGGGGAGCTGTTTTTT
CASKGRGGTGELFF
>-|-|TRBJ2-5|TRBV7-7
TGTGCCAGCAGCCCAACTCGGGGGAGACAAGAGACCCAGTACTTC
CASSPTRGRQETQYF
>-|-|TRBJ2-6|TRBV19
TGTGCCAGTAGTATCCGGGGTTCTGGTGGGGCCAACGTCCTGACTTTC
CASSIRGSGGANVLTF
>-|-|TRBJ1-2|TRBV11-3
TGTGCCAGCAGCCCAACAGGACGCTATGGCTACACCTTC
CASSPTGRYGYTF
>-|-|TRBJ1-5|TRBV19
TGTGCCAGTAGTATGGGCGGGCGGGTTGTCAGCAATCAGCCCCAGCATTTT
CASSMGGRVVSNQPQHF
>-|-|TRBJ1-3|TRBV11-3
TGTGCCAGCCAGGGCTCTGGAAACACCATATATTTT
CASQGSGNTIYF
>-|-|TRBJ1-4|TRBV6-1
TGTGCCAGCAGTGAAGCGCTGGTAACTAATGAAAAACTGTTTTTT
CASSEALVTNEKLFF
>-|-|TRBJ1-1|TRBV7-2
TGTGCCAGCACCGACCCGGTGAACACTGAAGCTTTCTTT
CASTDPVNTEAFF
>-|-|TRBJ2-3|TRBV25-1
TGTGCCAGCAGTGAATATTTTCAGGGAAGGCTTAGCACAGATACGCAGTATTTT
CASSEYFQGRLSTDTQYF
>-|-|TRBJ1-1|TRBV11-3
TGTGCCAGCAGCTTAGTTAATGGGGGCCACACTGAAGCTTTCTTT
CASSLVNGGHTEAFF
>-|TRBD1|TRBJ1-2|TRBV4-1
TGCGCCAGCAGCCAACCGGGACAGGGGGGTGGCTACACCTTC
CASSQPGQGGGYTF
>-|-|TRBJ2-3|TRBV4-1
TGCGCCAGCGGGACGCAGAGGAGGGCAGATACGCAGTATTTT
CASGTQRRADTQYF
>-|-|TRBJ2-5|TRBV7-8
TGTGCCAGCAGCTTAGAACCTGGGACCAAGTACTTC
CASSLEPGTKYF
>-|-|TRBJ2-5|TRBV19
TGTGCCAGTAGTATCTTTGCGGGTATCGGAGAGACCCAGTACTTC
CASSIFAGIGETQYF
>-|-|TRBJ1-2|TRBV2
TGTGCCAGCAGTGTCCATACGACAGGTTCCAAGGGCTACACCTTC
CASSVHTTGSKGYTF
>-|TRBD1|TRBJ1-4|TRBV2
TGTGCCAGCAGTTCAAACAGGGGTAGTGAAAAACTGTTTTTT
CASSSNRGSEKLFF
>-|-|TRBJ1-1|TRBV25-1
TGTGCCAGCAGTGAATTGGGTGAAGCTTTCTTT
CASSELGEAFF
>once|TRBD1|TRBJ1-5|TRBV5-3
TGTGCCAGAAGCTTGACAGGGGGCCGGCAGCCCCAGCATTTT
CARSLTGGRQPQHF
>-|TRBD1|TRBJ1-1|TRBV27
TGTGCCAGCAGTCCCCGGGCAGGGGGCGGAACGAACACTGAAGCTTTCTTT
CASSPRAGGGTNTEAFF
>-|-|TRBJ1-4|TRBV2
TGTGCCAGCAGGGACCATGACATAGCAACTAATGAAAAACTGTTTTTT
CASRDHDIATNEKLFF
>-|TRBD2|TRBJ2-3|TRBV11-2
TGTGCCAGCAGCTTGGAGGCTAGCGGGGGGGGTGAAGATACGCAGTATTTT
CASSLEASGGGEDTQYF
>few|TRBD1|TRBJ2-7|TRBV29-1
TGCAGCGCGAGACAGGGGGGCTACGAGCAGTACTTC
CSARQGGYEQYF
>-|TRBD1|TRBJ2-2|TRBV5-1
TGCGCCAGCAGCTCCCAACAGGGGTCGACCGGGGAGCTGTTTTTT
CASSSQQGSTGELFF
>-|-|TRBJ1-6|TRBV10-2
TGCGCCAGCAGGACTACCGACGGAAATTCACCCCTCCACTTT
CASRTTDGNSPLHF
>few|-|TRBJ1-5|TRBV5-1
TGCGCCAGCAGCTTGGAGGGTTCACGGCCCCAGCATTTT
CASSLEGSRPQHF
>-|-|TRBJ2-7|TRBV7-9
TGTGCCAGCAGCTTAGGAGCTGGGAACGAGCAGTACTTC
CASSLGAGNEQYF